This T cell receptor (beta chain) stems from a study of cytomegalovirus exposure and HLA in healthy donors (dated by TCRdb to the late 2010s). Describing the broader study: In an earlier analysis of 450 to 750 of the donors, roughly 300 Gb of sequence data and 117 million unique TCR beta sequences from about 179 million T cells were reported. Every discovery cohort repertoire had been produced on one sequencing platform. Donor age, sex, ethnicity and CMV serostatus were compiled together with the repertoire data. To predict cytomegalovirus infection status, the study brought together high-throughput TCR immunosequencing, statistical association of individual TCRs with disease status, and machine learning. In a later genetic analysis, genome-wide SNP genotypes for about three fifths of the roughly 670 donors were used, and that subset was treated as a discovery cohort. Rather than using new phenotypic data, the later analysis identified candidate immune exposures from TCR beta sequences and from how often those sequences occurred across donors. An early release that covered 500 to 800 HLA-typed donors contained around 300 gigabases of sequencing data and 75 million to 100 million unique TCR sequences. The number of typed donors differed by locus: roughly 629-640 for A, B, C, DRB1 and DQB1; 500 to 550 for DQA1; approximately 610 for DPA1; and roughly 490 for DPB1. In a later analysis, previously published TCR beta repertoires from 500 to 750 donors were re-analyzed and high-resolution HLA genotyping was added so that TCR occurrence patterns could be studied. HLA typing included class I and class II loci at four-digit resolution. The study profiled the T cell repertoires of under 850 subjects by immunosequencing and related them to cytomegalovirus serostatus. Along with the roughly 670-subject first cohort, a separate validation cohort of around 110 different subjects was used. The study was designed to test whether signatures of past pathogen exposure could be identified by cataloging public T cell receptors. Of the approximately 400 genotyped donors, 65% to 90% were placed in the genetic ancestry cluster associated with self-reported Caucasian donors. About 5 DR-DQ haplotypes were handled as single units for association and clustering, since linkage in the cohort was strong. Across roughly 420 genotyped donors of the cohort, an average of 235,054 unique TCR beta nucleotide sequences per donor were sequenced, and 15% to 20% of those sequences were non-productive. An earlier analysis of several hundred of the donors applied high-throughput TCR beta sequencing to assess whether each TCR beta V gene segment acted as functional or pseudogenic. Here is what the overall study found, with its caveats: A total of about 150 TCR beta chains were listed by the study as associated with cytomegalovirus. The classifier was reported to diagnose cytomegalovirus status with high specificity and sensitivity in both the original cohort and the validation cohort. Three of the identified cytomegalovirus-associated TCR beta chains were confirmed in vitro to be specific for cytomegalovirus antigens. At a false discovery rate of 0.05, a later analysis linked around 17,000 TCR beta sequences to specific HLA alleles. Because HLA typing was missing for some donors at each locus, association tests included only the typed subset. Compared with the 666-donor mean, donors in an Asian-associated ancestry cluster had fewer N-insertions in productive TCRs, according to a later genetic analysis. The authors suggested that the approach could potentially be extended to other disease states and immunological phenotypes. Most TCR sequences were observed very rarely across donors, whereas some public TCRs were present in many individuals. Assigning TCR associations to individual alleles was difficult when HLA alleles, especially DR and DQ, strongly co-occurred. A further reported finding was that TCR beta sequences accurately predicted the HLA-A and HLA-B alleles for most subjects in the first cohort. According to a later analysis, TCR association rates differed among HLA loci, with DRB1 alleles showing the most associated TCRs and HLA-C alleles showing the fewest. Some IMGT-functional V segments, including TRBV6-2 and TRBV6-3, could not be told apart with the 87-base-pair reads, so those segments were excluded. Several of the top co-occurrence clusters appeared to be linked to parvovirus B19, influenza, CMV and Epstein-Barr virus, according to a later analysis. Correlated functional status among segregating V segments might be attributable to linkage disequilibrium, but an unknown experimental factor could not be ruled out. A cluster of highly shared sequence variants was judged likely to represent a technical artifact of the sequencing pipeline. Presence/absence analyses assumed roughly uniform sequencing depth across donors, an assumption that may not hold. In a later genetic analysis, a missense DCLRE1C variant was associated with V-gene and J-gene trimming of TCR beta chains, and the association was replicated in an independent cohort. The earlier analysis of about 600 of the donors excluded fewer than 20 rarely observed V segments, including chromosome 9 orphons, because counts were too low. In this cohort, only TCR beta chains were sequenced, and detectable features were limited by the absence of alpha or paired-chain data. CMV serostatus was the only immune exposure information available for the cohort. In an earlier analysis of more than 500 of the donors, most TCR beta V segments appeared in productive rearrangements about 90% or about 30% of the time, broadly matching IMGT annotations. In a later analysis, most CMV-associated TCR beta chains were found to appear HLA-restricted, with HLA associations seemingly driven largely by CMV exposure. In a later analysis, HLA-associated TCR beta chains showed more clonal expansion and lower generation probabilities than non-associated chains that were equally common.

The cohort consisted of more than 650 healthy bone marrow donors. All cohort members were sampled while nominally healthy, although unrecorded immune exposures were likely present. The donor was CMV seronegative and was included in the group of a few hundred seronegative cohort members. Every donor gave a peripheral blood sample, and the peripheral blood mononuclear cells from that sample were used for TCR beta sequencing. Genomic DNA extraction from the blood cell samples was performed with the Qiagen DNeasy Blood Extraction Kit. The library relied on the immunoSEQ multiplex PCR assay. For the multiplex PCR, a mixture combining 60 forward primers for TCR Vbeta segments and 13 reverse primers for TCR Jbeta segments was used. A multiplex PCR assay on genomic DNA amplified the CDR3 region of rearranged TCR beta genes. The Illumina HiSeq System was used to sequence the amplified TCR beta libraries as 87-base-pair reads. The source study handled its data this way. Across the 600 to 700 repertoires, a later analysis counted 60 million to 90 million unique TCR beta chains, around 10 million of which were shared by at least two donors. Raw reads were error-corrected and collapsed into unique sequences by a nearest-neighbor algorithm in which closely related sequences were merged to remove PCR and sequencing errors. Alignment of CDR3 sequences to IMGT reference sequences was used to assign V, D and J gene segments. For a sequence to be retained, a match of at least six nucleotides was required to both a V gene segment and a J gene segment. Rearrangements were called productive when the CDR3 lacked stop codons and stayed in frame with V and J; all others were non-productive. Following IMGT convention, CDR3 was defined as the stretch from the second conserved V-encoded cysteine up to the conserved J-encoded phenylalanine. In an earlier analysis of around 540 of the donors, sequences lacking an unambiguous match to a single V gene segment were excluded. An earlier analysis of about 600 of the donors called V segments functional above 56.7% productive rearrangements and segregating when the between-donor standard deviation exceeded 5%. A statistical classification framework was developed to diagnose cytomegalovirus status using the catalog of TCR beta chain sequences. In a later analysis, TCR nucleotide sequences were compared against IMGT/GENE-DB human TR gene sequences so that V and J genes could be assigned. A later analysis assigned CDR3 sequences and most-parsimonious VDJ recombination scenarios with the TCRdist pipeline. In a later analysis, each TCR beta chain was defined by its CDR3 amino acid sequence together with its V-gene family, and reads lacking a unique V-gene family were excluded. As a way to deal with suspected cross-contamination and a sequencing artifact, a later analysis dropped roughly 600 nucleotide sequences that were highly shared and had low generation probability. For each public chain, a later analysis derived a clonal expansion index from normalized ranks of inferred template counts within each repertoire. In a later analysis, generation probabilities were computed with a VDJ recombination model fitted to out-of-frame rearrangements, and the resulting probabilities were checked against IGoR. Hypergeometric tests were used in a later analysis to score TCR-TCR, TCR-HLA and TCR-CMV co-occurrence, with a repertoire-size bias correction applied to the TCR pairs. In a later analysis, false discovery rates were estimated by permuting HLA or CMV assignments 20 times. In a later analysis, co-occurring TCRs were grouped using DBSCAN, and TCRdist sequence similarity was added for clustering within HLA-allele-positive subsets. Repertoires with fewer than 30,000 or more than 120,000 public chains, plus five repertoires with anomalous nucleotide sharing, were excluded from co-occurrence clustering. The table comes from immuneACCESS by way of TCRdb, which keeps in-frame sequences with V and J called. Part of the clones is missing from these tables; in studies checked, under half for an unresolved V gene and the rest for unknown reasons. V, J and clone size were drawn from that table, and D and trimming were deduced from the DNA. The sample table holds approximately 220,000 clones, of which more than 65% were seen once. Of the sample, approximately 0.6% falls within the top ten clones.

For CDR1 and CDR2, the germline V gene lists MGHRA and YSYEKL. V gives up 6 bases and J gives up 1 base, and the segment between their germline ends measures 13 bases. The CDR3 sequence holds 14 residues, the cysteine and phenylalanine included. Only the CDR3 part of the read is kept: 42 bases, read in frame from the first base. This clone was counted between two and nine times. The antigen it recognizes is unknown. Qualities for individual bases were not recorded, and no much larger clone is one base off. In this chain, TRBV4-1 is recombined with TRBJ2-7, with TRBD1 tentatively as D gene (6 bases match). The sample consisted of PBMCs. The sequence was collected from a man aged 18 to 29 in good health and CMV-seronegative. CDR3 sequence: CASRFRDNSYEQYF. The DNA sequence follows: TGCGCCAGCAGATTCCGGGACAATTCCTACGAGCAGTACTTC.